The rows below give T cell receptor beta chains drawn from one sample of a study of T cells in Graves' hyperthyroidism and ophthalmopathy. TCRdb called the multiplex PCR reads again in MiXCR, with one record for every CDR3 protein. The sample holds about 590,000 distinct CDR3 sequences, approximately 15% seen once. The source material was blood. The receptors were gathered from a woman aged 30 to 39 with Graves' hyperthyroidism. Each CDR3 is given with its conserved first and last residue.

j_call: TRBJ2-5
v_call: TRBV30
cdr3_aa: CALAGVPETQYF

j_call: TRBJ1-1
v_call: TRBV18
cdr3_aa: CASSHSGGTEAFF

j_call: TRBJ2-1
v_call: TRBV7-2
cdr3_aa: CASSMQGREEQFF

j_call: TRBJ1-5
v_call: TRBV18
cdr3_aa: CVSSPTGGGQPQHF

j_call: TRBJ2-7
v_call: TRBV5-1
cdr3_aa: CASKFLPTDERYEQYF

j_call: TRBJ2-7
v_call: TRBV20-1
cdr3_aa: CSARRASGTEQYF

j_call: TRBJ2-7
v_call: TRBV18
cdr3_aa: CASSPGETRTYEQYF

j_call: TRBJ2-7
v_call: TRBV6-5
cdr3_aa: CASSYSGGGGRSYEQYF

j_call: TRBJ1-4
v_call: TRBV28
cdr3_aa: CASSTPNEKLFF

j_call: TRBJ1-3
v_call: TRBV11-1
cdr3_aa: CASSLTNSGNTIYF

j_call: TRBJ2-1
v_call: TRBV11-2
cdr3_aa: CASSLESIGEVEQFF

j_call: TRBJ2-1
v_call: TRBV24-1
cdr3_aa: CATSQGYNEQFF

j_call: TRBJ2-3
v_call: TRBV11-2
cdr3_aa: CASSLTSVGITQYF

j_call: TRBJ2-3
v_call: TRBV5-1
cdr3_aa: CASSSTSGTDTQYF

j_call: TRBJ1-5
v_call: TRBV20-1
cdr3_aa: CSAHPARQGQNQPQHF

j_call: TRBJ1-5
v_call: TRBV20-1
cdr3_aa: CSAPGPYQPQHF

j_call: TRBJ1-1
v_call: TRBV14
cdr3_aa: CASSQGKDRDGRDPEAFF

j_call: TRBJ2-1
v_call: TRBV5-1
cdr3_aa: CASSFGGYEQFF

j_call: TRBJ2-1
v_call: TRBV7-3
cdr3_aa: CASSLSAAGSYNEQFF

j_call: TRBJ2-3
v_call: TRBV6-1
cdr3_aa: CASSYLETSGSTDTQYF

j_call: TRBJ2-2
v_call: TRBV7-2
cdr3_aa: CASSSQGMNTGELFF

j_call: TRBJ1-2
v_call: TRBV19
cdr3_aa: CASSINRGVYGYTF

j_call: TRBJ1-2
v_call: TRBV5-6
cdr3_aa: CASSSGEDYGYTF

j_call: TRBJ2-2
v_call: TRBV2
cdr3_aa: CASSEGSGNTGELFF

j_call: TRBJ2-1
v_call: TRBV29-1
cdr3_aa: CSVATSAGGPGNEQFF

j_call: TRBJ2-7
v_call: TRBV28
cdr3_aa: CASSSRVEQYF

j_call: TRBJ2-2
v_call: TRBV9
cdr3_aa: CASSVDGFQNTGEPFF

j_call: TRBJ2-7
v_call: TRBV7-9
cdr3_aa: CASSLTGAGNEQYF

j_call: TRBJ2-2
v_call: TRBV19
cdr3_aa: CASTPPSPGDTGELFF

j_call: TRBJ1-1
v_call: TRBV2
cdr3_aa: CASRTLNTEAFF

j_call: TRBJ1-5
v_call: TRBV12-3/TRBV12-4
cdr3_aa: CASSFGQGNQPQHF

j_call: TRBJ2-7
v_call: TRBV5-5
cdr3_aa: CASSHGPGTGAYEQYF

j_call: TRBJ2-1
v_call: TRBV20-1
cdr3_aa: CSARGRESPYNEQFF

j_call: TRBJ1-2
v_call: TRBV7-8
cdr3_aa: CASSSRIIYGYTF

j_call: TRBJ2-2
v_call: TRBV12-5
cdr3_aa: CASGLGDTGELFF

j_call: TRBJ2-7
v_call: TRBV4-1
cdr3_aa: CASSQPTRGHEQYF

j_call: TRBJ2-3
v_call: TRBV11-3
cdr3_aa: CASSGGGLGTDTQYF

j_call: TRBJ1-2
v_call: TRBV15
cdr3_aa: CATSPPVNYGYTF

j_call: TRBJ2-3
v_call: TRBV24-1
cdr3_aa: CATSDATDGSDTQYF

j_call: TRBJ1-1
v_call: TRBV4-1
cdr3_aa: CASSQDLSWRTQNTEAFF